This entry is about one TCR beta chain. Its cognate antigen is unknown. This sample's TCRbeta library carried unique molecular identifier barcodes. MiXCR, applied by TCRdb to the PCR reads, yields one record per CDR3 protein. The sample contains around 450,000 distinct CDR3 sequences, around 16% of which appear only once. This specimen belongs to a study of T-cell reconstitution after alpha-beta-depleted transplantation in children. Findings and limits, study-wide: The study reportedly traced alpha-beta T cells about two months after transplant to several hundred expanded graft clones. The study traced high day-60 TCRbeta diversity in some patients to surviving recipient T cells and thymic progenitors. T cells produced anew were the main source of T-cell counts and diversity one year after transplant.

The CDR3 spans 15 residues. Germline V gene data show CDR1 as MNHEY and CDR2 as SVGAGI. Trimming took 1 base from V and 7 from J; bases not matched to a gene: 9. This sequence was found in a boy under two years old who had a stem cell transplant for Wiskott-Aldrich syndrome, so the T cells may come from the graft donor. This specimen consisted of PBMCs, mostly from graft donor cells, obtained 360 days after TCRalphabeta/CD19-depleted stem cell transplant. The chain has TRBV6-5 and TRBJ2-7; 8 bases align to TRBD1. CDR3 sequence (DNA): TGTGCCAGCAGTTACTTCAGGACAGGGCCACTTGAGCAGTACTTC. Protein product: CASSYFRTGPLEQYF.